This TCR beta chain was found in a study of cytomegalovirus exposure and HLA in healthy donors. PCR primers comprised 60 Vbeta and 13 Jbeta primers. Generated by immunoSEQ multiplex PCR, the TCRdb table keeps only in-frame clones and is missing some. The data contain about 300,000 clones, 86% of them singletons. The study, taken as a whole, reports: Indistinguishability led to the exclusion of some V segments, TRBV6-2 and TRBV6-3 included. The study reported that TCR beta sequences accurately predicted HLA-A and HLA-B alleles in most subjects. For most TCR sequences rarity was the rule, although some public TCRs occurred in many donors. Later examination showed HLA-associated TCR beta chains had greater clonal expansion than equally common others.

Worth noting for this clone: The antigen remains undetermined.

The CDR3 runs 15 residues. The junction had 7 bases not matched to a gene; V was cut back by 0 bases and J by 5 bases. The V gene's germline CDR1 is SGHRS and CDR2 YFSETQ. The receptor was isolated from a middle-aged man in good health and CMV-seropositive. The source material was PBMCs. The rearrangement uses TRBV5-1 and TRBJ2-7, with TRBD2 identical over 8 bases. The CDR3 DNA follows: TGCGCCAGCAGCTTGGAACGGGGGGGCATCGACGAGCAGTACTTC. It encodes CASSLERGGIDEQYF.